This TCR beta chain emerged from a study of cytomegalovirus exposure and HLA in healthy donors. Study results and caveats: Among TCR beta chains, those listed as cytomegalovirus-associated numbered about 160.

The germline gives CDR1 SGHRS, CDR2 YFSETQ. V gave up 0 bases and J gave up 6 bases, with 12 bases separating them. The CDR3 runs to 14 residues. Note on this clone: Its antigen remains unknown.

PCR used 60 Vbeta primers and 13 Jbeta primers. Profiling relied on immunoSEQ multiplex PCR, and the TCRdb table lists in-frame clones only, not all of them. Of under 250,000 clones listed, about four fifths are singletons. This clonotype originated in a woman in her forties or fifties in good health and CMV-seropositive. The rearrangement links TRBV5-1 to TRBJ1-1; D possibly corresponds to TRBD1 (6 bases). Source material: PBMCs. Here the CDR3 reads CASSLGPGGSEAFF. Written as DNA, the CDR3 is TGCGCCAGCAGCTTGGGACCGGGGGGCTCTGAAGCTTTCTTT.